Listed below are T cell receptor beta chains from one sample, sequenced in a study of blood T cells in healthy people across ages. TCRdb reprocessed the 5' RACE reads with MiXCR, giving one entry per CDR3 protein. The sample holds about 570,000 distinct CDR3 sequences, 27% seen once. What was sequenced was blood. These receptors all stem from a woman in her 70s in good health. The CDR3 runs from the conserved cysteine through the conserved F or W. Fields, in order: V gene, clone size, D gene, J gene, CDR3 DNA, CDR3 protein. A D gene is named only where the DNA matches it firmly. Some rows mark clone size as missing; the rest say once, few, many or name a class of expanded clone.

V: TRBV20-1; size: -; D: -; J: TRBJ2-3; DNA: TGCAGTGCTAGAGATAGCCGGCACTTCGGGGATACGCAGTATTTT; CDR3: CSARDSRHFGDTQYF
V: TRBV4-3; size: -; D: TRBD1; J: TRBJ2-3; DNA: TGCGCCAGCAGCGCCCAAAGGCAGACAGGGTACACAGATACGCAGTATTTT; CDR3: CASSAQRQTGYTDTQYF
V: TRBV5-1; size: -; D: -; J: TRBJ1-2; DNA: TGCGCCAGTAAGGAGGGGGAACGGGATGGCTACACCTTC; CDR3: CASKEGERDGYTF
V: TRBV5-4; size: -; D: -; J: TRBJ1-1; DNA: TGTGCCAGCGGAAAAGACGGACAGCTGAACACTGAAGCTTTCTTT; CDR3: CASGKDGQLNTEAFF
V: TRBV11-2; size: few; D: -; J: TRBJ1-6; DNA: TGTGCCAGCAGCGCGTACGGTGGCAATTCACCCCTCCACTTT; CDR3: CASSAYGGNSPLHF
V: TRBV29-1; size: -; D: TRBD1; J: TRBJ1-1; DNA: TGCAGCGTTAGCTACGGGACAGGGGTTACTGAAGCTTTCTTT; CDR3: CSVSYGTGVTEAFF
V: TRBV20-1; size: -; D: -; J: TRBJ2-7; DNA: TGCAGAGCTTTGGGGACCAACCCCTACGAGCAGTACTTC; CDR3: CRALGTNPYEQYF
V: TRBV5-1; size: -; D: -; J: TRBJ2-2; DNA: TGCGCCAGCAGCTCCTGGGGAGTGAACACCGGGGAGCTGTTTTTT; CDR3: CASSSWGVNTGELFF
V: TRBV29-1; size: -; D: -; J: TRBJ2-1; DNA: TGCAGCGTTGTGGACGTCGGTGAGCAGTTCTTC; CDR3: CSVVDVGEQFF
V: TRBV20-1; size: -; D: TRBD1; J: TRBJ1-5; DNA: TGCAGTGCTACAGGAGGGACAGTCAATCAGCCCCAGCATTTT; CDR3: CSATGGTVNQPQHF
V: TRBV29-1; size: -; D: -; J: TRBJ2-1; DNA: TGCAGCGTTGTACGCGGGACCCGCTCCTACAATGAGCAGTTCTTC; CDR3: CSVVRGTRSYNEQFF
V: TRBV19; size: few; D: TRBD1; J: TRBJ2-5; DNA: TGTGCCAGTAGTCAGGGGGCGAGAACGGCGGAGACCCAGTACTTC; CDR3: CASSQGARTAETQYF
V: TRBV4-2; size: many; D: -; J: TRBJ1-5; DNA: TGTGCCAGCAGCCAAGATGGTGATCAGCCCCAGCATTTT; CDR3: CASSQDGDQPQHF
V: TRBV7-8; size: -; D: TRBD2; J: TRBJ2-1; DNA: TGTGCCAGCAGTTTAGCGGGGGGGCCCTCCTACAATGAGCAGTTCTTC; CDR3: CASSLAGGPSYNEQFF
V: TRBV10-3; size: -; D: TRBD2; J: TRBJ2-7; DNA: TGTGCCATCAGGGCCGGGACTAGCGGGACCTACGAGCAGTACTTC; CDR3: CAIRAGTSGTYEQYF
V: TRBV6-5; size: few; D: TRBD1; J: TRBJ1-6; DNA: TGTGCCAGCAGTTACTCGAGGGGACAGGGGGATTCACCCCTCCACTTT; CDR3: CASSYSRGQGDSPLHF
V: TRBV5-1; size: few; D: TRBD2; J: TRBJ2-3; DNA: TGCGCCAGCAGCTTGGCGAGCGGGGGCCCCGGGACAGATACGCAGTATTTT; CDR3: CASSLASGGPGTDTQYF
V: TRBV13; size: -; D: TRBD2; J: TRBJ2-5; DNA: TGTGCCAGCAGCTTGGCCCCCGGGGGGGAAGAGACCCAGTACTTC; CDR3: CASSLAPGGEETQYF
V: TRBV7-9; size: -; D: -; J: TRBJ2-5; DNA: TGTGCCAGCAGCGCCGCGACTTCCAACCTGGGGACCCAGTACTTC; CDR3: CASSAATSNLGTQYF
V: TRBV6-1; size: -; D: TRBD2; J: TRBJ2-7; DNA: TGTGCCAGCAGTGTCCAGCGGGGCGCCTACGAGCAGTACTTC; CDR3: CASSVQRGAYEQYF
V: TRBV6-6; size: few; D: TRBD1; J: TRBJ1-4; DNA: TGTGCCAGTCTTCCCATACAGGGGCTGATTGAAAAACTGTTTTTT; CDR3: CASLPIQGLIEKLFF
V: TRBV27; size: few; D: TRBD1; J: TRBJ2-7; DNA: TGTGCCAGCAGTCCCCCGGGACAGGGGCCTCACGAGCAGTACTTC; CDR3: CASSPPGQGPHEQYF
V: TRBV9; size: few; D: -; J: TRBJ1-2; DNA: TGTGCCAGCAGCGTAGCAGGGACCTCCAACTATGGCTACACCTTC; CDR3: CASSVAGTSNYGYTF
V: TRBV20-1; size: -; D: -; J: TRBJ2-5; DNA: TGCAGTGGGGTCAACCTCCAAGAGACCCAGTACTTC; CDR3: CSGVNLQETQYF
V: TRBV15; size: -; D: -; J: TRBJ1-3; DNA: TGTGCCACCAGCAGAGTTCGAAGGGGGACTTCTGGAAACACCATATATTTT; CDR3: CATSRVRRGTSGNTIYF
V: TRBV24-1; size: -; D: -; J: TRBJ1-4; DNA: TGTGCCACCAGTGATCCTCGTGAGGGAATGGAGAAACTGTTTTTT; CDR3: CATSDPREGMEKLFF
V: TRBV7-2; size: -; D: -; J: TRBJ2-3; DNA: TGTGCCAGCAGCTTAGACAGGGTAACACGCACAGATACGCAGTATTTT; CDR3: CASSLDRVTRTDTQYF
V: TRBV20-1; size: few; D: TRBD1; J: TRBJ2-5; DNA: TGCAGTGCTACGGGACAGCTACAAGAGACCCAGTACTTC; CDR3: CSATGQLQETQYF
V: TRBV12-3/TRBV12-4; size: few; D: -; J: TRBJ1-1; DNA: TGTGCCATCGCGGACAAGGCCAAGGAAGCTTTCTTT; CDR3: CAIADKAKEAFF
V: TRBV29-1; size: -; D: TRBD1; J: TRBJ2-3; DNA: TGCAGCGTTCAAACAGGGGTAGATACGCAGTATTTT; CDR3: CSVQTGVDTQYF
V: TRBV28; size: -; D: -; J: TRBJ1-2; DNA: TGTGCCAGCAATTTATCCGGTGAAGGTAGCTACGGCTACACCTTC; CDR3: CASNLSGEGSYGYTF
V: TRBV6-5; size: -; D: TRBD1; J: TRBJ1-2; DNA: TGTGCCAGCAGTTACAAGGGGGCGGTAGGAGGCTATGGCTACACCTTC; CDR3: CASSYKGAVGGYGYTF
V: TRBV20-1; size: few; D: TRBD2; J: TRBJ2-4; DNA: TGCAGTGCTCAGTTTAGCGGGTTCGCCAAAAACATTCAGTACTTC; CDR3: CSAQFSGFAKNIQYF
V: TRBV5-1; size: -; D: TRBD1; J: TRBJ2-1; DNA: TGCGCCAGCAGCATCGGGACAGGGGCTATCAATGAGCAGCTCTTC; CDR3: CASSIGTGAINEQLF
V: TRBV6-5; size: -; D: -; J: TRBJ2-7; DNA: TGTGCCGGCAGTGCCGGGGGCCCCTACGAGCAGTACTTC; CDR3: CAGSAGGPYEQYF
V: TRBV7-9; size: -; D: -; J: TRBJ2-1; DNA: TGTGCCAGCAGCTTAGCTGCTGGGGTGGTAGGGAATGAGCAGTTCTTC; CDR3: CASSLAAGVVGNEQFF
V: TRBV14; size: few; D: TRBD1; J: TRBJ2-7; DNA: TGTGCCAGCAGCCACCCGACAGGGTTGGGCTGCGAGCAGTACTTC; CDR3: CASSHPTGLGCEQYF
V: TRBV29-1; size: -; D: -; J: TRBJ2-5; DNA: TGCAGCGTTGAACCCGGGCTGTACCAAGAGACCCAGTACTTC; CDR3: CSVEPGLYQETQYF
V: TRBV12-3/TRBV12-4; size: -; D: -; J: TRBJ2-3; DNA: TGTGCCAGCTCGGGGGCCACCACAGATACGCAGTATTTT; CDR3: CASSGATTDTQYF
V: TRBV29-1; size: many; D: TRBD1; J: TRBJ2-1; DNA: TGCAGCGTGGACAGGGGGCGCGACAATGAGCAGTTCTTC; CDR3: CSVDRGRDNEQFF
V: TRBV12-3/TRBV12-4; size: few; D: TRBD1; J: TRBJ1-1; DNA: TGTGCCAGCAGTTTCGGGACAGGGGGCACTGAAGCTTTCTTT; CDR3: CASSFGTGGTEAFF
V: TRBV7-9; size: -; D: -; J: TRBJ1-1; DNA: TGTGCCAGCAACTCATTTTGGGGGCTTACTGAAGCTTTCTTT; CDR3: CASNSFWGLTEAFF
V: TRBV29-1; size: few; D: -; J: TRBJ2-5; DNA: TGTAGCGGTATACAGGGTTCTAGAGAGACCCAGTACTTC; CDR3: CSGIQGSRETQYF
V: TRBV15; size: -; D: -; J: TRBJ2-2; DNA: TGTGCCACCAGCAGGATCGGGGAGCTGTTTTTT; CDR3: CATSRIGELFF
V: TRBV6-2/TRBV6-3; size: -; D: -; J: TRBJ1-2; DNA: TGTGCCAGCAGTACGACAGGCTATGGCTACACCTTC; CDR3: CASSTTGYGYTF
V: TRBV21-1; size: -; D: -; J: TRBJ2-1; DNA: TGTGCCAGCAGCAAAGCGCCGAATGAGCAGTTCTTC; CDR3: CASSKAPNEQFF
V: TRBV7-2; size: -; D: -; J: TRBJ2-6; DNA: TGTGCCAGCAGCTTATCTCAGGCCTCTGGGGCCAACGTCCTGACTTTC; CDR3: CASSLSQASGANVLTF
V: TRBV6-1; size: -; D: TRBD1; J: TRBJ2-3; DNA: TGTGCCATCAGTGAGTCGGGGACAGGGGGCACAGATACGCAGTATTTT; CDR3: CAISESGTGGTDTQYF
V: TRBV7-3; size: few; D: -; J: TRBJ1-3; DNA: TGTGCCAGCAGCGACTCCCCTGGAAACACCATATATTTT; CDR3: CASSDSPGNTIYF
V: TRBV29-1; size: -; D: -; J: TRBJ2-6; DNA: TGCAGCGTTGACCCCTATACGGCTGGGGCCAACGTCCTGACTTTC; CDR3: CSVDPYTAGANVLTF
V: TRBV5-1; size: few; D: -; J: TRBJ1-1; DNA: TGCGCCAGCAGCGTTAGGGGTATGGTTACTGAAGCTTTCTTT; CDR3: CASSVRGMVTEAFF
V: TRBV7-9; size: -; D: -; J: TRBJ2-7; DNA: TGTGCCAGCACCGGACAGTCCTACGAGCAGTACTTC; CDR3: CASTGQSYEQYF
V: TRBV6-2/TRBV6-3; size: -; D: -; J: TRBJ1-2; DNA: TGTGCCAGCAGTTACTCCGGCAGGACTAACTATGGCTACACCTTC; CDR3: CASSYSGRTNYGYTF